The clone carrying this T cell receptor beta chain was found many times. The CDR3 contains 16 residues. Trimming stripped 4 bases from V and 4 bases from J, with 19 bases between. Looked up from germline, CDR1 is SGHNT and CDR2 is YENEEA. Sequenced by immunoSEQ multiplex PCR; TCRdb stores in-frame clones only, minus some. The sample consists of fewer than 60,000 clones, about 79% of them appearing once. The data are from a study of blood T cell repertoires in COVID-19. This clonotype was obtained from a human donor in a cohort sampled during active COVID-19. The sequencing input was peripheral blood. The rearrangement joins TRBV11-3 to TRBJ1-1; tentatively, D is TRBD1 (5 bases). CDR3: CASSSRDSGRGTEAFF. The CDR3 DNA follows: TGTGCCAGCAGCTCGCGGGACTCCGGAAGGGGCACTGAAGCTTTCTTT.